This is a list of T cell receptor beta chains from one sample in a study of T cell responses to AZD1222 COVID-19 vaccine. TCRdb keeps only in-frame clones here, not all; method: immunoSEQ multiplex PCR. The sample gives tens of thousands of clones, 86% of which show up once; approximately 7% is in the top ten. This specimen was peripheral blood, taken on day 0 of AZD1222 vaccination. These receptors were collected from an adult in good health. Both conserved end residues are part of each CDR3. A D gene is named only where the DNA matches it firmly. A row's size may be missing; if present it is once, few, many or a size class.

>TRBJ2-7|.|.|TRBV9
CASSGGRTDGYEQYF
TGTGCCAGCAGCGGAGGAAGGACGGATGGATACGAGCAGTACTTC
>TRBJ1-1|.|.|TRBV7-2
CASSLEGPSYTEAFF
TGTGCCAGCAGCTTAGAGGGCCCCTCCTACACTGAAGCTTTCTTT
>TRBJ1-2|once|TRBD1|TRBV5-1
CASSGEGQGNGYTF
TGCGCCAGCAGCGGAGAGGGACAGGGCAATGGCTACACCTTC
>TRBJ1-6|.|TRBD1|TRBV9
CASSVASTGTGSSPLHF
TGTGCCAGCAGCGTAGCCTCGACAGGGACCGGAAGTTCACCCCTCCACTTT
>TRBJ2-7|.|.|TRBV29-1
CSVKRQGYEQYF
TGCAGCGTGAAGAGGCAAGGCTACGAGCAGTACTTC
>TRBJ2-3|.|.|TRBV5-1
CASSLARAGDTQYF
TGCGCCAGCAGCTTGGCCAGGGCAGGGGATACGCAGTATTTT
>TRBJ2-7|.|.|TRBV28
CASSPRPKPYEQYF
TGTGCCAGCAGTCCCCGACCGAAACCCTACGAGCAGTACTTC
>TRBJ2-1|.|.|TRBV4-1
CASSQLERSNEQFF
TGCGCCAGCAGCCAACTAGAGCGGTCGAATGAGCAGTTCTTC
>TRBJ1-5|.|.|TRBV5-6
CASSLRGAGNQPQHF
TGTGCCAGCAGCTTGCGGGGGGCAGGCAATCAGCCCCAGCATTTT
>TRBJ1-2|.|.|TRBV28
CASREGGDYGYTF
TGTGCCAGCAGAGAAGGAGGTGACTATGGCTACACCTTC
>TRBJ1-1|.|.|TRBV19
CASSKRQVHTEAFF
TGTGCCAGTAGTAAAAGACAGGTACACACTGAAGCTTTCTTT
>TRBJ2-2|.|TRBD2|TRBV4-2
CASSQATGTTTGELFF
TGTGCCAGCAGTCAAGCAACTGGGACTACCACCGGGGAGCTGTTTTTT
>TRBJ2-3|.|.|TRBV9
CASSHDTDTQYF
TGTGCCAGCAGCCACGACACAGATACGCAGTATTTT
>TRBJ1-3|.|.|TRBV7-9
CASSLDGGTGNTIYF
TGTGCCAGCAGCTTAGATGGGGGGACTGGAAACACCATATATTTT